Below, 21 T cell receptor beta chains from the same sample are listed, as sequenced in a study of Ad26.COV2.S vaccination and SARS-CoV-2 variants. The data were produced by immunoSEQ multiplex PCR, yet TCRdb's version contains in-frame clones alone and is incomplete. The table shows 300,000 to 400,000 clones, with just under 85% occurring only once. Treatment specified: around 19 received Ad26.COV2.S at low or high dose, single or two shots; about 5 received placebo; per-sample allocation not given. Specimens were obtained on day 63 following the first vaccine or placebo injection. Sequencing used peripheral blood, obtained in a trial of Ad26.COV2.S vaccine versus placebo. These receptors came from a person aged 18-65 years who received the Ad26.COV2.S COVID-19 vaccine or a placebo.

The CDR3 region is CASKGVRSGNTIYF. The CDR3 nucleotides are TGCGCCAGCAAAGGGGTCCGTTCTGGAAACACCATATATTTT. The chain combines TRBV10-2 with TRBJ1-3; D perhaps matches TRBD1 (5 bases). The CDR3 totals 14 residues. Trimming left V 7 bases short and J 1 base short, with 11 bases between. Per the germline V gene, CDR1 is WSHSY and CDR2 is SAAADI.

This chain links TRBV10-3 with TRBJ1-1; 7 bases fit TRBD1. After removal of 11 bases from V and 5 bases from J, the junction contained 20 bases not matched to a gene. From germline, CDR1 is ENHRY and CDR2 SYGVKD. This CDR3 has 16 residues. The CDR3 reads CASGGVETGHVTEAFF. The CDR3 DNA reads as TGTGCCTCCGGGGGGGTTGAGACAGGGCATGTAACTGAAGCTTTCTTT.

The chain links TRBV25-1 to TRBJ2-7; D gene unclear. CDR3 length: 13 amino acids. Trimming took off 3 bases at V and 7 bases at J, with 13 bases between the two ends. Per germline, CDR1 MGHDK and CDR2 SYGVNS. DNA of the CDR3: TGTGCCAGCAGTGAGGCCCCAAGGGAAGAGCAGTACTTC. It yields the protein CASSEAPREEQYF.

V gene TRBV19 combines with J gene TRBJ2-2; 11 bases map to TRBD1. In germline, CDR1 is LNHDA, CDR2 SQIVND (reference sequence). The CDR3 has 16 amino acids. The V and J ends lost 6 bases and 4 bases, in that order; junction bases with no gene match: 7. The CDR3 bases are TGTGCCAGTAGACGATCCGGGACAGGGGGCACCGGGGAGCTGTTTTTT. Translated: CASRRSGTGGTGELFF.

On this clone: Other DNA sequences of this sample code for an identical CDR3. The V gene is TRBV15, the J gene TRBJ1-1; TRBD1 might be the D (6 bases). Germline V lookup: CDR1 LNHNV, CDR2 YYDKDF (reference sequence). Between the trimmed V and J ends, which lost 0 bases and 5 bases, there was a span of 10 bases. CDR3 length equals 14 residues. The CDR3 DNA is TGTGCCACCAGCAGAGACAGGGGTGTTACTGAAGCTTTCTTT. This gives the protein CATSRDRGVTEAFF.

The CDR3 DNA follows: TGTGCCAGCAGTTACGGGGACGGAGCTGGGGCCAACGTCCTGACTTTC. It specifies CASSYGDGAGANVLTF. This chain links TRBV6-5 with TRBJ2-6; D is possibly TRBD1 or TRBD2 (5 bases each). V was clipped by 2 bases and J by 2 bases, with 10 bases between them. In germline, CDR1 is MNHEY, CDR2 SVGAGI. There are 16 residues in the CDR3.

V is TRBV6-1 and J is TRBJ2-3; 10 bases line up with TRBD2. The V and J ends lost 3 bases and 4 bases, in that order; junction bases with no gene match: 4. The CDR3 covers 15 residues. Germline V gene sequence: CDR1 MNHNS, CDR2 SASEGT. CDR3 in amino acids: CASSDGTSESDTQYF. The CDR3 nucleotides are TGTGCCAGCAGTGACGGGACTAGCGAATCAGATACGCAGTATTTT.

For this clone: Other DNA sequences in this specimen translate into the identical CDR3. This sequence joins TRBV27 and TRBJ1-1; D unresolved. Trimming shortened V by 2 bases and J by 1 base, and 5 bases separated the two germline ends. There are 13 residues in the CDR3. Germline CDR1 reads MNHEY; CDR2 reads SMNVEV (reference sequence). The CDR3 loop reads CASSLGGNTEAFF. CDR3 DNA sequence: TGTGCCAGCAGTTTAGGCGGGAACACTGAAGCTTTCTTT.

The chain joins TRBV3-1 (or the pseudogene TRBV3-2) to TRBJ2-1; D gene uncertain. CDR1 and CDR2 from the germline V gene are LGHDT and YNNKEL (reference sequence). Trimming cost V 4 bases and J 8 bases, with 18 bases left between them. The CDR3 runs to 15 residues. The CDR3 DNA is TGTGCCAGCAGCCTCCACCCTCGGCAATCGGATGAGCAGTTCTTC. It specifies CASSLHPRQSDEQFF.

This clone was seen a few times. The rearrangement joins TRBV6-1 to TRBJ1-1; D gene ambiguous. The CDR3 spans 15 residues. Germline V CDR1 and CDR2: MNHNS, SASEGT. V lost 2 bases to trimming and J lost 5 bases, with 15 bases between them. The CDR3 bases are TGTGCCAGCAGTGAATTATATGTGGCGGAAACTGAAGCTTTCTTT. Translated: CASSELYVAETEAFF.

The chain carries TRBV12-3 or TRBV12-4 and TRBJ1-2; weak D call: TRBD1 (6 bases). This CDR3 is built from 13 residues. Trimming stripped 6 bases from V and 6 bases from J, with 14 bases between. CDR3 in DNA: TGTGCCAGCAGCCTAACAGGGAATGATGGCTACACCTTC. Amino acid sequence: CASSLTGNDGYTF.

The rearrangement joins TRBV6-5 to TRBJ2-1; TRBD1 aligns across 8 bases. The trim removed 5 bases at V and 0 bases at J, leaving 0 bases unmatched. Per the germline V gene, CDR1 is MNHEY and CDR2 is SVGAGI. The CDR3 runs 14 residues. CDR3 sequence (DNA): TGTGCCAGCAGTACAGGGGGCTCCTACAATGAGCAGTTCTTC. This codes for CASSTGGSYNEQFF.

The chain has TRBV12-5 and TRBJ1-2; D remains ambiguous. V was clipped by 5 bases and J by 3 bases, with 13 bases between them. Germline V gene data show CDR1 as LGHNT and CDR2 as FRNRAP. This CDR3 is built from 14 residues. The CDR3 DNA follows: TGTGCTAGTGGTCCCGCGGACGGATACTATGGCTACACCTTC. This codes for CASGPADGYYGYTF. The variable domain in full, completed from reference TRBV12-5 and TRBJ1-2, reads DARVTQTPRHKVTEMGQEVTMRCQPILGHNTVFWYRQTMMQGLELLAYFRNRAPLDDSGMPKDRFSAEMPDATLATLKIQPSEPRDSAVYFCASGPADGYYGYTFGSGTRLTVV.

The chain uses TRBV7-9 and TRBJ2-2; D remains unclear. The V end was cut by 5 bases, the J end by 6 bases, with 10 bases between. The CDR3 length is 13 residues. Germline V gene lookup returns CDR1 SEHNR and CDR2 FQNEAQ (reference sequence). CDR3 bases: TGTGCCAGCAGCCCCCAGGAGCCCGGGGAGCTGTTTTTT. Its translation: CASSPQEPGELFF. Supplemented by reference TRBV7-9 and TRBJ2-2, the full variable domain reads DTGVSQNPRHKITKRGQNVTFRCDPISEHNRLYWYRQTLGQGPEFLTYFQNEAQLEKSRLLSDRFSAERPKGSFSTLEIQRTEQGDSAMYLCASSPQEPGELFFGEGSRLTVL.

The rearrangement uses TRBV4-1 and TRBJ1-4, with D possibly matching TRBD1 (5 bases). Germline values: CDR1 MGHRA, CDR2 YSYEKL. The CDR3 contains 15 residues. Trimming cost V 3 bases and J 4 bases, with 12 bases left between them. The DNA for the CDR3 is TGCGCCAGCAGCCATCTGCTCAGGGATAATGAAAAACTGTTTTTT. Protein product: CASSHLLRDNEKLFF.

The rearrangement links TRBV25-1 to TRBJ2-7, with 10 bases aligning to TRBD1. Germline V gene lookup returns CDR1 MGHDK and CDR2 SYGVNS. V lost 8 bases to trimming and J lost 3 bases; unmatched junction nucleotides: 10. This CDR3 is 15 amino acids long. The CDR3 reads CASSSDRGRIYEQYF. The CDR3 DNA follows: TGTGCCAGCTCCTCGGACAGGGGGAGAATCTACGAGCAGTACTTC.

V usage is TRBV5-5 and J usage is TRBJ1-1; D is unclear. Germline CDR1 reads SGHKS; CDR2 reads YYEKEE (reference sequence). This CDR3 has 17 residues. V lost 1 base to trimming and J lost 1 base, with 17 bases between them. DNA for the CDR3: TGTGCCAGCAGCTTGAAGATCAACCAGGACGGGAACACTGAAGCTTTCTTT. This gives the protein CASSLKINQDGNTEAFF.

The rearrangement links TRBV19 to TRBJ1-4, with unresolved D. This CDR3 spans 19 amino acids. With 5 bases removed from V and 0 bases from J, the gap between germline ends came to 22 bases. CDR1 is LNHDA, CDR2 SQIVND, per germline (reference sequence). This CDR3 is CASSPHYVGRFATNEKLFF. Written as DNA, the CDR3 is TGTGCCAGTAGTCCTCATTACGTCGGACGGTTTGCAACTAATGAAAAACTGTTTTTT.

This chain joins TRBV4-1 and TRBJ1-6; unclear D gene. The CDR3 has 13 amino acids. The ends were cut back, 5 bases at V and 9 bases at J, with 11 bases in the middle. Germline V gives CDR1 MGHRA, CDR2 YSYEKL. The CDR3 spells CASSISAGSPLHF. The CDR3 nucleotides read TGCGCCAGCAGCATCAGTGCGGGTTCACCCCTCCACTTT.

This chain links TRBV10-3 with TRBJ1-6; D possibly corresponds to TRBD1 (5 bases). V gave up 0 bases and J gave up 6 bases, with 9 bases separating them. The germline gives CDR1 ENHRY, CDR2 SYGVKD. This CDR3 has 15 residues. The CDR3 DNA follows: TGTGCCATCAGTGAGTCGACAGTGTTTAATTCACCCCTCCACTTT. Encoded protein: CAISESTVFNSPLHF.

CDR3 DNA: TGTGCCAGCAGCTCATCTAGCGCTCCCTACAATGAGCAGTTCTTC. The encoded protein is CASSSSSAPYNEQFF. The V gene is TRBV7-6, the J gene TRBJ2-1; a weak D match, TRBD2 (6 bases). The CDR3 is 15 residues long. Germline V gives CDR1 SGHVS, CDR2 FNYEAQ. V lost 4 bases and J 2 bases, leaving 12 bases between the germline ends. The variable domain in full, completed from reference TRBV7-6 and TRBJ2-1, reads GAGVSQSPRYKVTKRGQDVALRCDPISGHVSLYWYRQALGQGPEFLTYFNYEAQQDKSGLPNDRFSAERPEGSISTLTIQRTEQRDSAMYRCASSSSSAPYNEQFFGPGTRLTVL.